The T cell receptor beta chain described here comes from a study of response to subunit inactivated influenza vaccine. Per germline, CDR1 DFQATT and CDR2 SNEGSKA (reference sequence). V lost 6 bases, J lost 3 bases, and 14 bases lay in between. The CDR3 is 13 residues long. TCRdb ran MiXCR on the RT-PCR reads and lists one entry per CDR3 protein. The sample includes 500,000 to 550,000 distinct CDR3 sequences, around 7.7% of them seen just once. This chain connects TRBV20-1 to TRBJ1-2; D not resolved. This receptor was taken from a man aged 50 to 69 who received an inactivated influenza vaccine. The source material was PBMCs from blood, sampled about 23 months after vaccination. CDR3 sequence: CSAPSRADYGYTF. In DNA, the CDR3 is TGCAGTGCCCCGTCTCGGGCAGACTATGGCTACACCTTC.